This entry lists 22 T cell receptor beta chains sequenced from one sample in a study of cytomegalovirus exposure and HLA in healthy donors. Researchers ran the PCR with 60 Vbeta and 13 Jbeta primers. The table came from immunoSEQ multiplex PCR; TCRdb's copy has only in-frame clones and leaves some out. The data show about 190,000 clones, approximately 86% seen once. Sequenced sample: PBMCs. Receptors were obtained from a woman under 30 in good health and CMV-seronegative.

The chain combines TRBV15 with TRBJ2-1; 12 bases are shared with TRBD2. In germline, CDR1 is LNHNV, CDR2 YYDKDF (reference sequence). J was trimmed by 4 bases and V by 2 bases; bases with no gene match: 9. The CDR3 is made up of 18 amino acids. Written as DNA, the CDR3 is TGTGCCACCAGCAGACCCCGACTAGCGGGGGCCTTATACAATGAGCAGTTCTTC. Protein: CATSRPRLAGALYNEQFF.

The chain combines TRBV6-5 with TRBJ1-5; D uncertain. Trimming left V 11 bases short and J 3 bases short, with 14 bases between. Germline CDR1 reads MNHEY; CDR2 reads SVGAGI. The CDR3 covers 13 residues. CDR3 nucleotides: TGTGCCGTCGGAGGGCACAACAATCAGCCCCAGCATTTT. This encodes CAVGGHNNQPQHF.

The CDR3 reads CASSLGAGGAKNIQYF. In nucleotides, the CDR3 is TGTGCCAGCAGCTTAGGAGCGGGAGGAGCCAAAAACATTCAGTACTTC. This rearrangement joins TRBV11-3 to TRBJ2-4; 9 bases match TRBD2. Germline CDR1 and CDR2: SGHNT and YENEEA. V lost 1 base to trimming and J lost 0 bases; unmatched junction nucleotides: 1. The CDR3 is 16 residues long.

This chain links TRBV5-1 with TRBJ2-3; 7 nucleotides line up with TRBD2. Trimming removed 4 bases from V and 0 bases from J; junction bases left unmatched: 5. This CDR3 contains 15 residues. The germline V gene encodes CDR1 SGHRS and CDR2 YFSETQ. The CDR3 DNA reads TGCGCCAGCAGCGTCCCTAGCGGAAGCACAGATACGCAGTATTTT. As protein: CASSVPSGSTDTQYF.

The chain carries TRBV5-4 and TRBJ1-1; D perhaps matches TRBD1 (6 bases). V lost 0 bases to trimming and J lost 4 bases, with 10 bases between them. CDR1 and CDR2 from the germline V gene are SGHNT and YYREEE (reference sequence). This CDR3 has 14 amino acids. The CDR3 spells CASSLGRGGTEAFF. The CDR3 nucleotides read TGTGCCAGCAGCTTGGGCAGGGGCGGCACTGAAGCTTTCTTT.

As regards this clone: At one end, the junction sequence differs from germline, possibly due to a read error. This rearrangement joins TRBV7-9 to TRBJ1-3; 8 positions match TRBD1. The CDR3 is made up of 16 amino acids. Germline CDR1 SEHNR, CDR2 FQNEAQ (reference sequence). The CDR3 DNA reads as TGTTCCAGCAGCGACGCGGTGGGGACAGGAGGAAACACCATATATTTT. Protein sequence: CSSSDAVGTGGNTIYF.

This CDR3 reads CASSTGLARTYEQYF. The CDR3 DNA is TGTGCCAGCAGCACCGGACTAGCGCGTACCTACGAGCAGTACTTC. The chain uses TRBV9 and TRBJ2-7; TRBD2 agrees at 9 bases. This CDR3 has 15 residues. Germline CDR1 reads SGDLS; CDR2 reads YYNGEE. With V trimmed by 4 bases and J by 2 bases, 7 bases remained unmatched.

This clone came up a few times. CDR3 protein: CASKWDREAGTEAFF. Written as DNA, the CDR3 is TGTGCCAGTAAATGGGACAGGGAGGCGGGCACTGAAGCTTTCTTT. The rearrangement joins TRBV6-1 to TRBJ1-1, with 9 bases fitting TRBD1. V lost 9 bases and J lost 4; bases outside the gene matches: 12. The germline gives CDR1 MNHNS, CDR2 SASEGT. The CDR3 covers 15 residues.

The CDR3 nucleotides read TGCGCCAGCAGACTGGGACAGGGTAACGAGCAGTACTTC. Encoded protein: CASRLGQGNEQYF. The rearrangement links TRBV5-1 to TRBJ2-7; 9 bases map to TRBD1. The CDR3 loop spans 13 amino acids. The germline V gene encodes CDR1 SGHRS and CDR2 YFSETQ. V was pared by 5 bases and J by 5 bases, with 5 bases of the junction left unmatched.

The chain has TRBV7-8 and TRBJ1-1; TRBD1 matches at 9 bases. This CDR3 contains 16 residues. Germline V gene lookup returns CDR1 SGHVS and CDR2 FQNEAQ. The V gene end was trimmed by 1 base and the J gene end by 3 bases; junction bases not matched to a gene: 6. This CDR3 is CASSLVGGTGYTEAFF. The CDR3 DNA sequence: TGTGCCAGCAGCTTAGTGGGGGGGACAGGGTACACTGAAGCTTTCTTT.

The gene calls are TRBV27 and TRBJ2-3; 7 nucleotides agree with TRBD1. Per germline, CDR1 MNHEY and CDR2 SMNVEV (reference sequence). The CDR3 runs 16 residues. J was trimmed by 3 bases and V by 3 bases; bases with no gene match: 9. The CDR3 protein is CASSFFRGLGTDTQYF. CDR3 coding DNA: TGTGCCAGCAGTTTTTTCAGGGGGTTAGGAACAGATACGCAGTATTTT.

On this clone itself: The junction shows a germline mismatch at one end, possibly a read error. CDR3 DNA sequence: TGCGCCAGCAGCCGGACTCTAGCGGGAGGGAGCTCCTACAATGGGCAGTTCTTC. Residues: CASSRTLAGGSSYNGQFF. This chain joins TRBV4-1 and TRBJ2-1, with 12 bases identical to TRBD2. The CDR3 is 18 residues long. From germline, CDR1 is MGHRA and CDR2 YSYEKL.

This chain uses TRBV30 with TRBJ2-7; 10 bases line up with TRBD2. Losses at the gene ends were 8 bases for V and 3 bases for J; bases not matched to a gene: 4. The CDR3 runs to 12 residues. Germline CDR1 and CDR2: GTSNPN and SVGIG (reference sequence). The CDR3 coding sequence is TGTGCCCAGTCTAGCGGGGGCTACGAGCAGTACTTC. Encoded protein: CAQSSGGYEQYF.

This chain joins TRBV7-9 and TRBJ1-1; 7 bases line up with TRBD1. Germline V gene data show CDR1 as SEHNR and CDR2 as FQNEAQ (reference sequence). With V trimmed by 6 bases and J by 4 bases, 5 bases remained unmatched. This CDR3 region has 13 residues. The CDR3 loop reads CASSLGTVTEAFF. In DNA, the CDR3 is TGTGCCAGCAGTCTCGGGACAGTCACTGAAGCTTTCTTT.

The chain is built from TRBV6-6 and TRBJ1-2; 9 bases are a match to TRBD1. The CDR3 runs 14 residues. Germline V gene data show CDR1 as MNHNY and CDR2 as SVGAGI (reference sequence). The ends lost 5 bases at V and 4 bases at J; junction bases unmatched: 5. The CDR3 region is CASSAPGQGYGYTF. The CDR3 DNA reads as TGTGCCAGCAGTGCCCCGGGACAGGGCTATGGCTACACCTTC.

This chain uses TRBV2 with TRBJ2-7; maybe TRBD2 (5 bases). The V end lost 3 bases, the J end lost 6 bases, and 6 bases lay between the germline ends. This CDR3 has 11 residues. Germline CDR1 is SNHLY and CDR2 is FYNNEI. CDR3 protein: CASSERVEQYF. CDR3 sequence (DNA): TGTGCCAGCAGTGAGAGGGTCGAGCAGTACTTC.

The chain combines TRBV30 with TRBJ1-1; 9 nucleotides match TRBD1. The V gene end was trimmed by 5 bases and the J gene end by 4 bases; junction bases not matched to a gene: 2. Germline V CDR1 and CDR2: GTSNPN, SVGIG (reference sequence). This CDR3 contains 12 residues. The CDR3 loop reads CAWQTGGTEAFF. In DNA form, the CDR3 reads TGTGCCTGGCAGACAGGGGGCACTGAAGCTTTCTTT.

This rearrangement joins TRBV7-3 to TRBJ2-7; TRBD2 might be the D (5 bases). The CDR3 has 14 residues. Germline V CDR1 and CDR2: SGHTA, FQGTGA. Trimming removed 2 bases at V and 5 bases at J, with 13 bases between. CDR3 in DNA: TGTGCCAGCAGCTTATCACGGGATGGGGACGAGCAGTACTTC. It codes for CASSLSRDGDEQYF.

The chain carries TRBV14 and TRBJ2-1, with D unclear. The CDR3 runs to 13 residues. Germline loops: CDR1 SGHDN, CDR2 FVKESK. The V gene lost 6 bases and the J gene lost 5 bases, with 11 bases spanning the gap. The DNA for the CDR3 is TGTGCCAGCAGAGGCAGGATCCACAATGAGCAGTTCTTC. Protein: CASRGRIHNEQFF.

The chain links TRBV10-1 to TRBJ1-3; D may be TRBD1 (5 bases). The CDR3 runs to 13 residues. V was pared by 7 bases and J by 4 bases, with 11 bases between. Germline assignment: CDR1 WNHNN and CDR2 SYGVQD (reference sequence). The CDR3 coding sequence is TGCGCCAGCACCCTGGACATAGGAAACACCATATATTTT. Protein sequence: CASTLDIGNTIYF.

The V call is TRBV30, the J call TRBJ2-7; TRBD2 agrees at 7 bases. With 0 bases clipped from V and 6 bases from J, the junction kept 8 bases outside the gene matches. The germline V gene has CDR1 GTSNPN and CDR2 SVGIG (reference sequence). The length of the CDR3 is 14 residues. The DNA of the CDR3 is TGTGCCTGGAGTGTACTCGGGGGGAGGGTCGAGCAGTACTTC. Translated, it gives CAWSVLGGRVEQYF.

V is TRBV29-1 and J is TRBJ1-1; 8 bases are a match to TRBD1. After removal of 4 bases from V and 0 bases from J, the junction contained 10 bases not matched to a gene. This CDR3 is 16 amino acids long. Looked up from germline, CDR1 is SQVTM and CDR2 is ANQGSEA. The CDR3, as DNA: TGCAGCGTTGGCGGACAGGGAGTAGGCATGAACACTGAAGCTTTCTTT. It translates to CSVGGQGVGMNTEAFF.